This T cell receptor (beta chain) came from a study of patients and donors after allogeneic stem cell transplantation. Via MiXCR, TCRdb re-called the RT-PCR reads, giving one row per CDR3 protein. The data show 70,000 or so distinct CDR3 sequences, with less than 30% seen just once and 26% held by the top ten. The table lists this clonotype with a few counts. Germline V gene lookup returns CDR1 LGHDT and CDR2 YNNKEL (reference sequence). V shed 4 bases and J shed 7 bases, with 11 bases lying between them. The CDR3 extends over 13 amino acids. The sequence came from a human donor who was either an allogeneic HSCT recipient or a stem cell or donor lymphocyte infusion donor (not recorded which). It is not recorded whose cells these are; they may come from a transplant donor. The sequencing input was blood, either unsorted or a sorted T cell fraction (not recorded which). This chain links TRBV3-1 with TRBJ2-4, with no clear D. The CDR3 loop is CASSRDLDNIQYF. The DNA of the CDR3 is TGTGCCAGCAGCCGGGATTTGGACAACATTCAGTACTTC.